These T cell receptor beta chains were read from a single sample in a study of blood T cell repertoires in COVID-19. Produced via immunoSEQ multiplex PCR; TCRdb's table is partial and in-frame only. The data show 130,000 to 150,000 clones, about 83% seen once. The sample consisted of PBMCs or T cells enriched from blood (not recorded which). Receptors were obtained from a woman between 50 and 59 years old who had been exposed to COVID-19. CDR3s include the opening cysteine and the closing phenylalanine or tryptophan. Only some rows state a clone size, as once, few, many or a class for expanded clones.

v_gene: TRBV10-3; j_gene: TRBJ2-7; abundance: .; len: 13; CDR3aa: CATRGLAGHEQYF
v_gene: TRBV27; j_gene: TRBJ2-1; abundance: .; len: 15; CDR3aa: CASSVQGALGNEQFF
v_gene: TRBV18; j_gene: TRBJ2-7; abundance: .; len: 14; CDR3aa: CASSQGISAYEQYF
v_gene: TRBV27; j_gene: TRBJ2-1; abundance: .; len: 17; CDR3aa: CASSYYRTSGLTYEQFF
v_gene: TRBV7-2; j_gene: TRBJ2-7; abundance: .; len: 18; CDR3aa: CASSLGIAGGARSYEQYF
v_gene: TRBV2; j_gene: TRBJ2-4; abundance: .; len: 15; CDR3aa: CASSVSGGAINIQYF
v_gene: TRBV6-5; j_gene: TRBJ1-2; abundance: once; len: 13; CDR3aa: CASSQGTNYGYTF
v_gene: TRBV11-2; j_gene: TRBJ1-2; abundance: .; len: 15; CDR3aa: CASSLAGATNYGYTF
v_gene: TRBV29-1; j_gene: TRBJ2-1; abundance: .; len: 12; CDR3aa: CSVSPGTDEQFF
v_gene: TRBV3-1/TRBV3-2; j_gene: TRBJ2-5; abundance: few; len: 16; CDR3aa: CASSQGGGPGGETQYF
v_gene: TRBV9; j_gene: TRBJ2-7; abundance: .; len: 14; CDR3aa: CASSGGQAYYEQYF
v_gene: TRBV5-1; j_gene: TRBJ2-5; abundance: .; len: 14; CDR3aa: CASSLETPKETQYF
v_gene: TRBV4-3; j_gene: TRBJ2-7; abundance: .; len: 16; CDR3aa: CASSQDPAGETYEQYF
v_gene: TRBV7-8; j_gene: TRBJ2-1; abundance: .; len: 16; CDR3aa: CASSLKRTPTNNEQFF
v_gene: TRBV2; j_gene: TRBJ1-5; abundance: few; len: 15; CDR3aa: CASSNGGRNNQPQHF
v_gene: TRBV7-6; j_gene: TRBJ2-6; abundance: .; len: 14; CDR3aa: CASSGLAGANVLTF
v_gene: TRBV2; j_gene: TRBJ2-2; abundance: .; len: 15; CDR3aa: CAGNPMQRVTGELFF
v_gene: TRBV19; j_gene: TRBJ2-3; abundance: .; len: 13; CDR3aa: CASSIDGGDTQYF
v_gene: TRBV9; j_gene: TRBJ1-3; abundance: .; len: 15; CDR3aa: CASSVGGLTGNTIYF
v_gene: TRBV28; j_gene: TRBJ1-2; abundance: .; len: 16; CDR3aa: CASSHPRGRGLYGYTF
v_gene: TRBV13; j_gene: TRBJ2-3; abundance: .; len: 12; CDR3aa: CASSPTIDTQYF
v_gene: TRBV10-3; j_gene: TRBJ1-2; abundance: .; len: 13; CDR3aa: CAISVDRGYGYTF
v_gene: TRBV9; j_gene: TRBJ2-7; abundance: .; len: 13; CDR3aa: CASSAPSGYVQYF
v_gene: TRBV6-6; j_gene: TRBJ1-3; abundance: .; len: 14; CDR3aa: CASRPQETGNTIYF
v_gene: TRBV16; j_gene: TRBJ2-7; abundance: .; len: 16; CDR3aa: CASSQWGGGSPYEQYF
v_gene: TRBV9; j_gene: TRBJ2-5; abundance: .; len: 15; CDR3aa: CASSVARGPQETQYF
v_gene: TRBV5-1; j_gene: TRBJ1-1; abundance: .; len: 14; CDR3aa: CASSLWAANTEAFF
v_gene: TRBV11-2; j_gene: TRBJ2-2; abundance: once; len: 18; CDR3aa: CASSLEPATSANTGELFF
v_gene: TRBV29-1; j_gene: TRBJ2-1; abundance: .; len: 11; CDR3aa: CSVEDVLGQFF
v_gene: TRBV11-2; j_gene: TRBJ1-6; abundance: .; len: 14; CDR3aa: CASSFGRGNSPLHF
v_gene: TRBV10-3; j_gene: TRBJ2-1; abundance: .; len: 15; CDR3aa: CAILDTLLDYNEQFF
v_gene: TRBV19; j_gene: TRBJ1-3; abundance: .; len: 15; CDR3aa: CASSIRSASGNTIYF
v_gene: TRBV5-1; j_gene: TRBJ2-2; abundance: once; len: 17; CDR3aa: CASSPGLAGVGTGELFF
v_gene: TRBV7-9; j_gene: TRBJ2-3; abundance: few; len: 14; CDR3aa: CASSPSGSTDTQYF
v_gene: TRBV12-3/TRBV12-4; j_gene: TRBJ1-6; abundance: once; len: 13; CDR3aa: CASGPGPAGILHF
v_gene: TRBV27; j_gene: TRBJ2-1; abundance: .; len: 14; CDR3aa: CASSSTPSYNEQFF
v_gene: TRBV5-1; j_gene: TRBJ2-2; abundance: .; len: 15; CDR3aa: CASSSTGVNTGELFF
v_gene: TRBV15; j_gene: TRBJ2-3; abundance: .; len: 15; CDR3aa: CATSPGGRGRDTQYF
v_gene: TRBV13; j_gene: TRBJ1-5; abundance: .; len: 14; CDR3aa: CASSLGASNQPQHF
v_gene: TRBV5-1; j_gene: TRBJ2-7; abundance: .; len: 13; CDR3aa: CASSLGQGREQYF
v_gene: TRBV6-2/TRBV6-3; j_gene: TRBJ1-4; abundance: .; len: 14; CDR3aa: CASSPGADNEKLFF
v_gene: TRBV7-6; j_gene: TRBJ2-2; abundance: .; len: 16; CDR3aa: CASSSSSGLNTGELFF